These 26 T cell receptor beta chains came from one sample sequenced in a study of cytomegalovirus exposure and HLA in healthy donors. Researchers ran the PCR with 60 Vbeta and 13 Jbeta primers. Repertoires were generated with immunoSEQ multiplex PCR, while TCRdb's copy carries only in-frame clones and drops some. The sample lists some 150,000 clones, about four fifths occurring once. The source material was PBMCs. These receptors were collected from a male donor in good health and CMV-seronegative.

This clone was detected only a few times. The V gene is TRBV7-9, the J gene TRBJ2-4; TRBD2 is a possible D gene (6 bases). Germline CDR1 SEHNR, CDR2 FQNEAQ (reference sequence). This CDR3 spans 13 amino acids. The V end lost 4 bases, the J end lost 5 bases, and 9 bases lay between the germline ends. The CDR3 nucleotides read TGTGCCAGCAGCTCGGGAGTCGAAAACATTCAGTACTTC. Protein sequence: CASSSGVENIQYF.

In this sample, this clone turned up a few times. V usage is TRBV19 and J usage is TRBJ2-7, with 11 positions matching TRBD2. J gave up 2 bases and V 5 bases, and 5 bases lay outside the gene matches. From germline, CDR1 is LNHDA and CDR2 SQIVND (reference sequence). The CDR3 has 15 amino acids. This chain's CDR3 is CASSSRLAGTYEQYF. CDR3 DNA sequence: TGTGCCAGTAGTTCCCGACTAGCGGGGACCTACGAGCAGTACTTC.

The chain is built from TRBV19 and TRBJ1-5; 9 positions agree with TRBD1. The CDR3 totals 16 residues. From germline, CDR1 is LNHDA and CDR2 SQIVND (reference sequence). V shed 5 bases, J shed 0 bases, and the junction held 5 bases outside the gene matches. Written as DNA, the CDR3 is TGTGCCAGTAGTGGACAGGGGAGGAATAGCAATCAGCCCCAGCATTTT. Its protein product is CASSGQGRNSNQPQHF.

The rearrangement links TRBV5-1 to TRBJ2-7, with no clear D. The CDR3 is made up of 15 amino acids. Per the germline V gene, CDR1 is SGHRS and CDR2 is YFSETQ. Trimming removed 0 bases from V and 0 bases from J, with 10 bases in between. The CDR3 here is CASSLVSENSYEQYF. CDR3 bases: TGCGCCAGCAGCTTGGTAAGTGAGAACTCCTACGAGCAGTACTTC.

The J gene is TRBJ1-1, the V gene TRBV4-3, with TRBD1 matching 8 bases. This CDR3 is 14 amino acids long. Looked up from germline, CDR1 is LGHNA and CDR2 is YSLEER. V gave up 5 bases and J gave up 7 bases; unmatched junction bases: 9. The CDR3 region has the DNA TGCGCCAGCAGCTCAGGGACAGGCGTCTATGAAGCTTTCTTT. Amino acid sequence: CASSSGTGVYEAFF.

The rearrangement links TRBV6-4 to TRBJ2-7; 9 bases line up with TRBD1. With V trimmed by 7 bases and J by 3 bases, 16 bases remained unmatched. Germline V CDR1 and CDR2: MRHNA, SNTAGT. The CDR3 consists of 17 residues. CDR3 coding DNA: TGTGCCAGCATATATCCTCACAGGGGGCCAGCGCGCTACGAGCAGTACTTC. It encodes CASIYPHRGPARYEQYF.

CDR3 bases: TGTGCTAGTGGTTTATTAGTTGGTCCAGGGGGGAACACTGAAGCTTTCTTT. It translates to CASGLLVGPGGNTEAFF. The genes are TRBV12-5 and TRBJ1-1, with TRBD1 identical over 7 bases. This CDR3 comprises 17 residues. V lost 3 bases and J lost 1; bases outside the gene matches: 11. Looked up from germline, CDR1 is LGHNT and CDR2 is FRNRAP. The full variable domain, in which reference TRBV12-5 and TRBJ1-1 provide the parts outside the CDR3, is DARVTQTPRHKVTEMGQEVTMRCQPILGHNTVFWYRQTMMQGLELLAYFRNRAPLDDSGMPKDRFSAEMPDATLATLKIQPSEPRDSAVYFCASGLLVGPGGNTEAFFGQGTRLTVV.

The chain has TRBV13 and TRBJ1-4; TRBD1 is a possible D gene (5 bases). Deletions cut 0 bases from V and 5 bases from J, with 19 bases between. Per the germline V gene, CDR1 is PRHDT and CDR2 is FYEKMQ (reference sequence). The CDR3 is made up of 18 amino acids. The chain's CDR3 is CASSLGTQGRASNEKLFF. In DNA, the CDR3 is TGTGCCAGCAGCTTAGGGACGCAGGGTAGAGCGTCGAATGAAAAACTGTTTTTT.

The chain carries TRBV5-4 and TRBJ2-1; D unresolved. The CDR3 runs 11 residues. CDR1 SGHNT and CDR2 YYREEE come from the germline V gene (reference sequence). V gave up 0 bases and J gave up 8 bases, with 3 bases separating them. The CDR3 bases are TGTGCCAGCAGCTTGGTAGATGAGCAGTTCTTC. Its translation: CASSLVDEQFF. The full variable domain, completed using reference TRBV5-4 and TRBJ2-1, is ETGVTQSPTHLIKTRGQQVTLRCSSQSGHNTVSWYQQALGQGPQFIFQYYREEENGRGNFPPRFSGLQFPNYSSELNVNALELDDSALYLCASSLVDEQFFGPGTRLTVL.

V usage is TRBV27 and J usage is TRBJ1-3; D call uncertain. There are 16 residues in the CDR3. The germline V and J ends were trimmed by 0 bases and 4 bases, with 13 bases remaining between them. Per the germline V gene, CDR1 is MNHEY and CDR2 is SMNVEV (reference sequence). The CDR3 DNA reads TGTGCCAGCAGTTTATCGCCCCGGGGTGCGGGAAACACCATATATTTT. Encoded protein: CASSLSPRGAGNTIYF.

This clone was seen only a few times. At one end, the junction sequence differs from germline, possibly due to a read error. DNA for the CDR3: TGTGCCAGCAGCGCCACAGGGAATAACTCACCCCTCCACTTT. This encodes CASSATGNNSPLHF. This chain joins TRBV7-9 and TRBJ1-6; perhaps TRBD1 as D (6 bases). The CDR3 is made up of 14 amino acids. Germline CDR1 reads SEHNR; CDR2 reads FQNEAQ (reference sequence). Combining the CDR3 with reference TRBV7-9 and TRBJ1-6 gives the whole variable domain DTGVSQNPRHKITKRGQNVTFRCDPISEHNRLYWYRQTLGQGPEFLTYFQNEAQLEKSRLLSDRFSAERPKGSFSTLEIQRTEQGDSAMYLCASSATGNNSPLHFGNGTRLTVT.

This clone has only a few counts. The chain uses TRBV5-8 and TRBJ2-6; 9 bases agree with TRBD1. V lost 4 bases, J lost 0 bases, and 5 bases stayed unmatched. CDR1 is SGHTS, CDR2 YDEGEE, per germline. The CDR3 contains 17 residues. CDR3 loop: CASSQQGASSGANVLTF. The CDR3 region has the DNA TGTGCCAGCAGCCAACAGGGGGCGAGCTCTGGGGCCAACGTCCTGACTTTC.

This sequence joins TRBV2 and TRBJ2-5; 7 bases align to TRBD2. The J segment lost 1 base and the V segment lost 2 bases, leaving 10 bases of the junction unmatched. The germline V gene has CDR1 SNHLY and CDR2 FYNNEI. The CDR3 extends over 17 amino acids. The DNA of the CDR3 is TGTGCCAGCAGTGAAAGGGGTTTGCTAGCGGTCCAAGAGACCCAGTACTTC. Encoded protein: CASSERGLLAVQETQYF. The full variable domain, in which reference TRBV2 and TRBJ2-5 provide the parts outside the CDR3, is EPEVTQTPSHQVTQMGQEVILRCVPISNHLYFYWYRQILGQKVEFLVSFYNNEISEKSEIFDDQFSVERPDGSNFTLKIRSTKLEDSAMYFCASSERGLLAVQETQYFGPGTRLLVL.

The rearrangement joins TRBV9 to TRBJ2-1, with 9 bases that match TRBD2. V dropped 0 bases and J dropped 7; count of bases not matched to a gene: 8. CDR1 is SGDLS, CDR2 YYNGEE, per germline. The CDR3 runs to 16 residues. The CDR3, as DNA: TGTGCCAGCAGCGTAGCCGCGGGAGGGCCGGGAAATGAGCAGTTCTTC. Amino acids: CASSVAAGGPGNEQFF.

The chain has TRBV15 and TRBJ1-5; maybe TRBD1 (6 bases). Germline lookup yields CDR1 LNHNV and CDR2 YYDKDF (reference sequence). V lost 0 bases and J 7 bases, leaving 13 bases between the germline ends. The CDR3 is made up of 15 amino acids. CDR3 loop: CATSRDQGMGQPQHF. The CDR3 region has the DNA TGTGCCACCAGCAGAGACCAGGGGATGGGACAGCCCCAGCATTTT.

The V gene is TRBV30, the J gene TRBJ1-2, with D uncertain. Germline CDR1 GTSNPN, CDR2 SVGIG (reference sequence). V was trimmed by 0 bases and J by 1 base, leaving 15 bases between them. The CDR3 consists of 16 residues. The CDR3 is CAWSVHLAEGNYGYTF. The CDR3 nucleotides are TGTGCCTGGAGTGTACATCTCGCCGAGGGTAACTATGGCTACACCTTC.

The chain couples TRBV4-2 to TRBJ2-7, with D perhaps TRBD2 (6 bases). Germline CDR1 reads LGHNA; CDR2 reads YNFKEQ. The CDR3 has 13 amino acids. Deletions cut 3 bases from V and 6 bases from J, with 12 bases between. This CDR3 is CASSHPPAGEQYF. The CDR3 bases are TGTGCCAGCAGCCACCCTCCAGCGGGCGAGCAGTACTTC.

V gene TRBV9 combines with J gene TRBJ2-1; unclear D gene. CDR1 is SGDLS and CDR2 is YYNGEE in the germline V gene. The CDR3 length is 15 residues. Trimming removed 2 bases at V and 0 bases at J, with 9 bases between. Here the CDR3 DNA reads TGTGCCAGCAGCGTGACACCGAGCTCCTACAATGAGCAGTTCTTC. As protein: CASSVTPSSYNEQFF. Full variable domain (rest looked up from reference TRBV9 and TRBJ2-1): DSGVTQTPKHLITATGQRVTLRCSPRSGDLSVYWYQQSLDQGLQFLIQYYNGEERAKGNILERFSAQQFPDLHSELNLSSLELGDSALYFCASSVTPSSYNEQFFGPGTRLTVL.

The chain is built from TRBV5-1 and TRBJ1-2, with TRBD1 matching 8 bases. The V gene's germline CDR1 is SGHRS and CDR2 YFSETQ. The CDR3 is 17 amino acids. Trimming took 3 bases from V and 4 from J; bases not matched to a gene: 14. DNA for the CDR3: TGCGCCAGCAGCTCAAAAGAGGACAGGGAACGAACCTATGGCTACACCTTC. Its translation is CASSSKEDRERTYGYTF.

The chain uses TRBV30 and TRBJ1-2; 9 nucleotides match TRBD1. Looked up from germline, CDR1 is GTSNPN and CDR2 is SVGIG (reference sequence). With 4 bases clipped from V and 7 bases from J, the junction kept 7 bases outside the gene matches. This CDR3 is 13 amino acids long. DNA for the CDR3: TGTGCCTGGACCGTGGACAGGGGAAGTGGCTACACCTTC. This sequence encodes CAWTVDRGSGYTF.

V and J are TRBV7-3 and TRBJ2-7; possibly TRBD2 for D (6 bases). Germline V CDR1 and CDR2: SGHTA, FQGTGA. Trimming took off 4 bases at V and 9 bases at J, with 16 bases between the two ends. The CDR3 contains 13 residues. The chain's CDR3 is CASSSTGGAGQYF. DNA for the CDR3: TGTGCCAGCAGCTCAACCGGGGGAGCCGGGCAGTACTTC.

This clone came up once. The CDR3 sequence is CASSLGVNVLAAQETQYF. CDR3 sequence (DNA): TGTGCCAGCAGCTTAGGGGTGAATGTGCTAGCGGCCCAAGAGACCCAGTACTTC. The chain carries TRBV7-3 and TRBJ2-5, with 7 bases identical to TRBD2. V was clipped by 2 bases and J by 1 base; unmatched bases: 13. The CDR3 is 18 residues long. Germline CDR1 reads SGHTA; CDR2 reads FQGTGA.

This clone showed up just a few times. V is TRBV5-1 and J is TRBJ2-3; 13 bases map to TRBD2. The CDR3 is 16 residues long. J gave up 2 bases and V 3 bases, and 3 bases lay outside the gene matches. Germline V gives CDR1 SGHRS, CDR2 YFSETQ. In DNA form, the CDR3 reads TGCGCCAGCAGCTCCACTAGCGGGAGGGCCACAGATACGCAGTATTTT. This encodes CASSSTSGRATDTQYF.

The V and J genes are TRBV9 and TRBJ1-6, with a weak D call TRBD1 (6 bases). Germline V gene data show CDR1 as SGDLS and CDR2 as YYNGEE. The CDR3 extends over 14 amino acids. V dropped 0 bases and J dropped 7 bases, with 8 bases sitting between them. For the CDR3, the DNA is TGTGCCAGCAGCGTAGCAGGGGACAATTCACCCCTCCACTTT. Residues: CASSVAGDNSPLHF.

The chain's CDR3 is CASSFGQSFHYTF. CDR3 bases: TGTGCCAGCAGCTTTGGACAGAGCTTCCACTACACCTTC. The chain carries TRBV7-9 and TRBJ1-2; a possible D gene is TRBD1 (6 bases). Germline V gives CDR1 SEHNR, CDR2 FQNEAQ (reference sequence). Trimming stripped 3 bases from V and 10 bases from J, with 15 bases between. CDR3 size: 13 residues.

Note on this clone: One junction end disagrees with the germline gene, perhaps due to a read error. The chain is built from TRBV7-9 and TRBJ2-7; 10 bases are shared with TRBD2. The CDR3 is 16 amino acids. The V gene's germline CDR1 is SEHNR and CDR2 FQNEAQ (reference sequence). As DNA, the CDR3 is TGTTCCAGCAGCCCCCTCATAGCGGGGGGCGGGTACGAGCAGTACTTC. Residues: CSSSPLIAGGGYEQYF.